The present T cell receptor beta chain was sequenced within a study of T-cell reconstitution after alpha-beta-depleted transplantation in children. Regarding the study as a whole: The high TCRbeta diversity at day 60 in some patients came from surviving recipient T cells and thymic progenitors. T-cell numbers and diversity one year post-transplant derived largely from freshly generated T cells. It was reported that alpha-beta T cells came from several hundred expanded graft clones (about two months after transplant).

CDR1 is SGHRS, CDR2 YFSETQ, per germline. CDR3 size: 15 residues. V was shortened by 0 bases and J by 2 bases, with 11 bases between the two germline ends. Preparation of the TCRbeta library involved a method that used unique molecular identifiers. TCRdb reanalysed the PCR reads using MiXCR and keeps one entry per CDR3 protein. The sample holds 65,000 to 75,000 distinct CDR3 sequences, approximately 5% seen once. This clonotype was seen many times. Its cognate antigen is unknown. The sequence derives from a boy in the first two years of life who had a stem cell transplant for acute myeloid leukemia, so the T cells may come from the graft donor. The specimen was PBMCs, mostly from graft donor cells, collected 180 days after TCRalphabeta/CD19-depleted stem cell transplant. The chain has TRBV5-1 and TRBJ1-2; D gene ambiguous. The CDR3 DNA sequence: TGCGCCAGCAGCTTGGAGTGGGAATACAACTATGGCTACACCTTC. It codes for CASSLEWEYNYGYTF.